The next 31 T cell receptor beta chains were all read from a single sample in a study of breast tumors, draining lymph nodes, adjacent tissues. Breast cancer patients provided tissue from their axillary draining lymph nodes. TCRdb ran MiXCR on the multiplex PCR reads and lists one entry per CDR3 protein. The sample holds nearly 200,000 distinct CDR3 sequences, approximately 31% seen once. Material: axillary lymph node tissue. The receptors were gathered from a female donor with breast cancer. Some clones in this sample may be carry-over from other donors' samples.

The chain recombines TRBV7-2 with TRBJ2-3, with 12 bases identical to TRBD2. V was clipped by 3 bases and J by 3 bases; unmatched bases: 7. The CDR3 totals 17 residues. Germline V CDR1 and CDR2: SGHTA, FQGNSA. CDR3 loop: CASSFILAGGRTDTQYF. The CDR3 region has the DNA TGTGCCAGCAGCTTCATACTAGCGGGAGGTAGGACAGATACGCAGTATTTT. Full variable domain (missing parts from reference TRBV7-2 and TRBJ2-3): GAGVSQSPSNKVTEKGKDVELRCDPISGHTALYWYRQSLGQGLEFLIYFQGNSAPDKSGLPSDRFSAERTGGSVSTLTIQRTQQEDSAVYLCASSFILAGGRTDTQYFGPGTRLTVL.

This clonotype was seen many times. V usage is TRBV11-2 and J usage is TRBJ2-7; D is ambiguous. There are 14 residues in the CDR3. In germline, CDR1 is SGHAT, CDR2 FQNNGV. With 0 bases removed from V and 7 bases from J, the gap between germline ends came to 13 bases. CDR3 loop: CASSLEGTAGEQYF. The CDR3, as DNA: TGTGCCAGCAGCTTAGAGGGCACGGCCGGTGAGCAGTACTTC.

This clonotype was seen repeatedly, ten times or more. The rearrangement joins TRBV30 to TRBJ1-4; D gene uncertain. CDR1 and CDR2 (germline): GTSNPN, SVGIG (reference sequence). The length of the CDR3 is 11 residues. V lost 1 base and J 8 bases, leaving 5 bases between the germline ends. CDR3 DNA: TGTGCCTGGAGTGAAGGGGAAAAACTGTTTTTT. Protein: CAWSEGEKLFF.

On this clonotype: Without the conserved terminal phenylalanine or tryptophan, this CDR3 likely stems from a read error. The V gene is TRBV20-1, the J gene TRBJ1-6; D may be TRBD1 (5 bases). V was trimmed by 6 bases and J by 6 bases, leaving 21 bases between them. Germline CDR1 DFQATT, CDR2 SNEGSKA (reference sequence). The length of the CDR3 is 16 residues. The CDR3 sequence: CSAKDPSREPNSPLHS. CDR3 in DNA: TGCAGTGCCAAAGACCCCTCCAGGGAACCTAATTCACCCCTCCACTCT.

Regarding this clonotype: The conserved phenylalanine or tryptophan is not found at the CDR3 terminus, so this likely reflects a read error. V is TRBV6-2 or TRBV6-3 and J is TRBJ1-5, with TRBD1 identical over 8 bases. Germline V gene lookup returns CDR1 MNHEY and CDR2 SVGEGT. CDR3 length equals 16 residues. After removal of 4 bases from V and 1 base from J, the junction contained 6 bases not matched to a gene. This chain's CDR3 is CASSFRRTGSNQPQHL. CDR3 nucleotide sequence: TGTGCCAGCAGTTTCCGCCGGACAGGGAGCAATCAGCCCCAGCATCTT.

Details on this clonotype: Since the CDR3 does not end with the conserved phenylalanine or tryptophan, this likely comes from a read error. The chain employs TRBV24-1 and TRBJ2-1; 9 bases agree with TRBD2. Germline CDR1 and CDR2: KGHDR and SFDVKD. The length of the CDR3 is 18 residues. V lost 4 bases and J lost 6; bases outside the gene matches: 15. The CDR3 DNA reads as TGTGCCACCAGTGACTCCCCGCCCCTGGCGGGGGGGACCAATGAGCAGTTCTCC. The encoded protein is CATSDSPPLAGGTNEQFS.

This clonotype was seen ten or more times. The V gene is TRBV20-1, the J gene TRBJ1-5, with 8 bases identical to TRBD1. The trim removed 5 bases at V and 4 bases at J, leaving 7 bases unmatched. Germline V gene data show CDR1 as DFQATT and CDR2 as SNEGSKA (reference sequence). CDR3 size: 14 residues. CDR3 residues: CSASGDRKNQPQHF. CDR3 coding DNA: TGCAGTGCTTCAGGGGACAGGAAAAATCAGCCCCAGCATTTT.

The V call is TRBV20-1, the J call TRBJ2-7; possible D gene TRBD1, 6 bases. The CDR3 contains 14 residues. V was trimmed by 0 bases and J by 6 bases, leaving 15 bases between them. Germline CDR1 and CDR2: DFQATT and SNEGSKA (reference sequence). CDR3 sequence reads: CSARDRTENSEQYF. In DNA form, the CDR3 reads TGCAGTGCTAGAGATAGGACAGAAAACTCCGAGCAGTACTTC.

As for this clonotype: The junction shows a germline mismatch at one end, possibly a read error. This sequence joins TRBV5-1 and TRBJ2-5, with a possible D match to TRBD2 (5 bases). CDR1 and CDR2 (germline): SGHRS, YFSETQ. This CDR3 contains 14 residues. The CDR3 reads CASSLTGVQDTQYF. The CDR3 nucleotides read TGCGCCAGCAGCTTGACCGGGGTGCAAGACACCCAGTACTTC.

This clonotype was recorded at least ten times. The chain couples TRBV2 to TRBJ1-6; D not certain. The CDR3 totals 13 residues. Germline assignment: CDR1 SNHLY and CDR2 FYNNEI. V lost 8 bases, J lost 9 bases, and 14 bases lay in between. CDR3 in DNA: TGTGCCAGCCGCGACTCGTCGGCTTCACCCCTCCACTTT. Residues: CASRDSSASPLHF.

Regarding this clonotype: Lacking the conserved final phenylalanine or tryptophan, this CDR3 likely reflects a read error. It is unclear where the CDR3 begins or ends on the DNA, so no DNA is shown, and the CDR3 is as TCRdb lists it. The CDR3 spells CASSFVQAQETQSL. The V and J genes are TRBV9 and TRBJ2-5; TRBD1 is taken as the D call from the table, unchecked against the DNA. CDR1 is SGDLS and CDR2 is YYNGEE in the germline V gene. Inclusive of both ends, the CDR3 amounts to 14 amino acids.

V usage is TRBV9 and J usage is TRBJ1-5; a possible D gene is TRBD1 (6 bases). Trimming stripped 0 bases from V and 11 bases from J, with 24 bases between. CDR1 and CDR2 from the germline V gene are SGDLS and YYNGEE. The CDR3 has 17 residues. CDR3 in amino acids: CASSVDVVAGGRETQHF. The CDR3 coding sequence is TGTGCCAGCAGCGTAGATGTGGTAGCGGGGGGGCGGGAGACCCAGCATTTT. Filled out from reference TRBV9 and TRBJ1-5, the complete variable domain reads DSGVTQTPKHLITATGQRVTLRCSPRSGDLSVYWYQQSLDQGLQFLIQYYNGEERAKGNILERFSAQQFPDLHSELNLSSLELGDSALYFCASSVDVVAGGRETQHFGDGTRLSIL.

This clonotype was observed a few times. The chain combines TRBV5-1 with TRBJ1-1; no reliable D call. The CDR3 runs 14 residues. V gave up 0 bases and J gave up 0 bases, with 6 bases separating them. From germline, CDR1 is SGHRS and CDR2 YFSETQ. In DNA form, the CDR3 reads TGCGCCAGCAGCTTGGCCGGGATGAACACTGAAGCTTTCTTT. Translated, it gives CASSLAGMNTEAFF.

This rearrangement joins TRBV19 to TRBJ1-5; 10 bases align to TRBD1. CDR1 and CDR2 from the germline V gene are LNHDA and SQIVND (reference sequence). The CDR3 contains 17 residues. The V gene end was trimmed by 3 bases and the J gene end by 1 base; junction bases not matched to a gene: 6. CDR3 coding DNA: TGTGCCAGTAGTATTTCGACAGGGGGCCAGAGCAATCAGCCCCAGCATTTT. Amino acids: CASSISTGGQSNQPQHF.

This clonotype was seen ten or more times. V gene TRBV5-6 combines with J gene TRBJ2-2, with 12 bases that match TRBD2. The CDR3 consists of 16 residues. J was trimmed by 1 base and V by 3 bases; bases with no gene match: 1. Per germline, CDR1 SGHDT and CDR2 YYEEEE. CDR3 DNA sequence: TGTGCCAGCAGCTCGACTAGCGGGGGGAACACCGGGGAGCTGTTTTTT. Its protein is CASSSTSGGNTGELFF. The variable domain in full, completed from reference TRBV5-6 and TRBJ2-2, reads DAGVTQSPTHLIKTRGQQVTLRCSPKSGHDTVSWYQQALGQGPQFIFQYYEEEERQRGNFPDRFSGHQFPNYSSELNVNALLLGDSALYLCASSSTSGGNTGELFFGEGSRLTVL.

The sample holds a few counts of this clonotype. V usage is TRBV5-6 and J usage is TRBJ2-1, with 9 nucleotides matching TRBD1. The germline V gene has CDR1 SGHDT and CDR2 YYEEEE. CDR3 size: 15 residues. V gave up 5 bases and J gave up 7 bases; unmatched junction bases: 10. CDR3 coding DNA: TGTGCCAGCAGATTTAGACAGGGGGTGGAAAATGAGCAGTTCTTC. Translation: CASRFRQGVENEQFF.

This clonotype was detected a few times. This may arise from a read error, as a much more abundant clone is one base away. The rearrangement uses TRBV5-4 and TRBJ1-2; 7 positions match TRBD1. The CDR3 is 13 amino acids. The germline CDR1 and CDR2 sequences are SGHNT and YYREEE (reference sequence). Unmatched junction bases numbered 6, after V lost 5 bases and J lost 5 bases. The CDR3 sequence: CASRPGTAYGYTF. The DNA for the CDR3 is TGTGCCAGCAGGCCCGGGACAGCGTATGGCTACACCTTC.

The table lists this clonotype with many counts. CDR3 residues: CASSKGSNQPQHF. CDR3 in DNA: TGTGCCAGCAGTAAGGGGAGCAATCAGCCCCAGCATTTT. This chain links TRBV25-1 with TRBJ1-5; possible D gene TRBD1, 5 bases. Germline lookup yields CDR1 MGHDK and CDR2 SYGVNS. V was pared by 5 bases and J by 1 base, with 6 bases between. This CDR3 is 13 amino acids long.

The table lists this clonotype with many counts. This chain connects TRBV5-4 to TRBJ1-2; 8 bases map to TRBD1. CDR1 and CDR2 from the germline V gene are SGHNT and YYREEE (reference sequence). The CDR3 runs 15 residues. After removal of 0 bases from V and 4 bases from J, the junction contained 5 bases not matched to a gene. The DNA for the CDR3 is TGTGCCAGCAGCTTGGCCACAGGGGGGAGCTATGGCTACACCTTC. As protein: CASSLATGGSYGYTF.

Comment on this clonotype: The junction differs from germline at one of its ends, possibly a read error. The V and J genes are TRBV7-9 and TRBJ2-5, with D possibly called TRBD1 or TRBD2 (5 bases each). Germline V gives CDR1 SEHNR, CDR2 FQNEAQ (reference sequence). CDR3 length equals 17 residues. This chain's CDR3 is CASSPPRGELYQEPQYF. The CDR3 nucleotides read TGTGCCAGCAGCCCCCCTCGAGGGGAACTGTACCAAGAGCCCCAGTACTTC. Full variable domain (missing parts from reference TRBV7-9 and TRBJ2-5): DTGVSQNPRHKITKRGQNVTFRCDPISEHNRLYWYRQTLGQGPEFLTYFQNEAQLEKSRLLSDRFSAERPKGSFSTLEIQRTEQGDSAMYLCASSPPRGELYQEPQYFGPGTRLLVL.

There are many counts of this clonotype. The J gene is TRBJ1-5, the V gene TRBV19; 10 positions match TRBD1. Looked up from germline, CDR1 is LNHDA and CDR2 is SQIVND (reference sequence). The CDR3 is made up of 14 amino acids. The trim removed 5 bases at V and 7 bases at J, leaving 5 bases unmatched. The CDR3 region has the DNA TGTGCCAGTAGTCGGGGACAGGGGAGACAGCCCCAGCATTTT. This codes for CASSRGQGRQPQHF.

The chain recombines TRBV28 with TRBJ2-5; 7 nucleotides align to TRBD2. The germline CDR1 and CDR2 sequences are MDHEN and SYDVKM. J gave up 6 bases and V 6 bases, and 22 bases lay outside the gene matches. The CDR3 extends over 18 amino acids. CDR3 loop: CASSPAGVGGGRLQTQYF. CDR3 coding DNA: TGTGCCAGCAGCCCAGCTGGCGTGGGGGGAGGGAGATTGCAGACCCAGTACTTC.

This clonotype was seen repeatedly, ten times or more. V is TRBV20-1 and J is TRBJ2-7, with D perhaps matching TRBD2 (5 bases). This CDR3 comprises 12 residues. V was pared by 6 bases and J by 1 base, with 10 bases between. CDR1 and CDR2 from the germline V gene are DFQATT and SNEGSKA (reference sequence). CDR3 sequence (DNA): TGCAGTGCAAGGACTGGTTCCTACGAGCAGTACTTC. It encodes CSARTGSYEQYF.

As for this clonotype: Just one base apart from a much larger clone, this may be a read error. This chain connects TRBV6-6 to TRBJ2-1; D may correspond to TRBD1 or TRBD2 (5 bases each). Germline lookup yields CDR1 MNHNY and CDR2 SVGAGI (reference sequence). The CDR3 spans 15 residues. The CDR3 reads CASSYSEGTRGERFF. In DNA form, the CDR3 reads TGTGCCAGCAGTTACTCAGAGGGGACCCGTGGTGAGCGGTTCTTC.

Concerning this clonotype: Relative to the germline gene, one junction end is altered; a read error may explain this. The chain is built from TRBV11-3 and TRBJ2-3; D call uncertain. Germline V gene lookup returns CDR1 SGHNT and CDR2 YENEEA. The length of the CDR3 is 18 residues. CDR3 in amino acids: CAPQTPRRSDARTDTQYF. The CDR3 nucleotides are TGCGCCCCCCAAACTCCAAGAAGATCTGACGCGCGAACAGATACGCAGTATTTT.

This clonotype appeared many times. Written as DNA, the CDR3 is TGCGCCAGCAGCTTGTTCCCCAGGGAGACCCAGTACTTC. Protein sequence: CASSLFPRETQYF. This rearrangement joins TRBV5-1 to TRBJ2-5; D is undetermined. V was trimmed by 1 base and J by 5 bases, leaving 9 bases between them. There are 13 residues in the CDR3. The germline gives CDR1 SGHRS, CDR2 YFSETQ.

This clonotype was seen once. This clone may be a read error of a much larger clone one base away. The conserved closing phenylalanine or tryptophan is absent in this CDR3, likely reflecting a read error. The gene calls are TRBV6-5 and TRBJ2-7; D unclear. V dropped 0 bases and J dropped 2 bases, with 8 bases sitting between them. The CDR3 totals 14 residues. Germline lookup yields CDR1 MNHEY and CDR2 SVGAGI. The CDR3 spells CASSYSSKAYEQYL. For the CDR3, the DNA is TGTGCCAGCAGTTACTCGAGCAAAGCCTACGAGCAGTACCTC.

This chain links TRBV20-1 with TRBJ2-7, with D possibly called TRBD1 or TRBD2 (5 bases each). The CDR3 covers 12 residues. V was trimmed by 6 bases and J by 8 bases, leaving 17 bases between them. Germline CDR1 DFQATT, CDR2 SNEGSKA (reference sequence). CDR3 in DNA: TGCAGTGCCGGGACGGGTGGAAACAAGCAGTACTTC. Protein: CSAGTGGNKQYF.

This clonotype was observed at least ten times. V and J are TRBV7-6 and TRBJ1-3; TRBD1 agrees at 10 bases. The trim removed 4 bases at V and 1 base at J, leaving 4 bases unmatched. The CDR3 consists of 16 residues. CDR1 and CDR2 (germline): SGHVS, FNYEAQ. The CDR3 region has the DNA TGTGCCAGCAGCTCGGGACAGGGGCTGTCTGGAAACACCATATATTTT. Translated: CASSSGQGLSGNTIYF.

This clonotype showed up many times. The rearrangement joins TRBV19 to TRBJ2-3; D unclear. The CDR3 is 15 residues long. Germline CDR1 LNHDA, CDR2 SQIVND (reference sequence). Trimming left V 2 bases short and J 1 base short, with 10 bases between. The CDR3 nucleotides are TGTGCCAGTAGTATAATGCAGCTAGGCACAGATACGCAGTATTTT. Its translation is CASSIMQLGTDTQYF. The entire variable domain, with the rest obtained from reference TRBV19 and TRBJ2-3, is as follows: DGGITQSPKYLFRKEGQNVTLSCEQNLNHDAMYWYRQDPGQGLRLIYYSQIVNDFQKGDIAEGYSVSREKKESFPLTVTSAQKNPTAFYLCASSIMQLGTDTQYFGPGTRLTVL.

This clonotype has ten or more counts. The chain uses TRBV7-2 and TRBJ2-7; the D is unclear. Per the germline V gene, CDR1 is SGHTA and CDR2 is FQGNSA. V was trimmed by 2 bases and J by 2 bases, leaving 7 bases between them. The CDR3 spans 13 residues. The CDR3 spells CASSLFQAYEQYF. The CDR3 nucleotides are TGTGCCAGCAGCTTATTCCAGGCCTACGAGCAGTACTTC.